This TCR beta chain stems from a study of blood T cell repertoires in COVID-19. Method: immunoSEQ multiplex PCR; TCRdb's copy keeps in-frame clones and lacks some. The data contain about 75,000 clones, approximately 90% of them seen just once; the ten biggest clones take up roughly 6.1%. This clone appeared once. Germline CDR1 SGHTA, CDR2 FQGNSA. CDR3 length equals 15 residues. V gave up 7 bases and J gave up 0 bases, with 14 bases separating them. The source material was peripheral blood. The J gene is TRBJ2-3, the V gene TRBV7-2; TRBD2 might be the D (6 bases). The clonotype originates from a woman aged 50 to 65 with acute or convalescent COVID-19. The CDR3 sequence is CASTTQSGSTDTQYF. The CDR3 region has the DNA TGTGCCAGCACAACCCAAAGCGGGAGCACAGATACGCAGTATTTT.